This paragraph reports one TCR beta chain. Its antigen is not identified. At one boundary the junction diverges from the germline segment, which might be a read error. The patients chosen for sequencing had shown expansion of CD8+CD57+ cells (detected by flow cytometry). Blood was sampled before the patients had received any therapy. Germline assignment: CDR1 SGHVS and CDR2 FNYEAQ. The length of the CDR3 is 14 residues. Template material for TCR beta VDJ and CDR3 profiling consisted of genomic DNA. TCRdb processed the reads anew with MiXCR; each CDR3 protein has one entry. The table lists a few hundred thousand distinct CDR3 sequences, approximately 79% of them singletons. This specimen comes from a study of CD8+CD57+ T cells in acquired aplastic anemia. Regarding the study as a whole: Significance was not reached for CD8+ Simpson's diversity between patients and controls.

Sequenced sample: sorted CD4+, CD8+, or CD8+CD57+ T cells (not recorded which) from PBMCs. This sequence joins TRBV7-6 and TRBJ2-3; tentative D call: TRBD2 (7 bases). The TCR comes from a human donor with aplastic anemia. DNA for the CDR3: TGTGCCAGCACCCTAGGGGGGGTCCTCGCTGGGGCGTACTTT. It codes for CASTLGGVLAGAYF.